Below are 12 T cell receptor beta chains sequenced from a single sample in a study of blood T cells in healthy people across ages. With a J-beta primer mix and a sample-barcoded 5' primer, a second PCR ran about 7 to 11 cycles. From the 5' RACE reads, TCRdb called clonotypes with MiXCR, one entry per CDR3 protein. The data contain about 680,000 distinct CDR3 sequences, approximately 49% of them seen just once; the ten biggest clones take up 30% to 35%. Sample: blood. These receptors all stem from a woman aged 60-75 years in good health.

This chain connects TRBV12-3 or TRBV12-4 to TRBJ2-4, with D perhaps TRBD1 (6 bases). The J call may be mistaken, given a closer DNA end match to TRBJ2-7. The length of the CDR3 is 14 residues. Here the CDR3 DNA reads TGTGCCAGCAGGGACCGGGACACCGGTTACGAGCAGTACTTC. This encodes CASRDRDTGYEQYF.

The V gene is TRBV7-3, the J gene TRBJ1-1; D remains unclear. Trimming stripped 5 bases from V and 4 bases from J, with 14 bases between. Germline-derived CDR1 and CDR2 are SGHTA and FQGTGA. The CDR3 totals 14 residues. This CDR3 is CASSPLSSGTEAFF. DNA of the CDR3: TGTGCCAGCAGCCCTCTATCGTCTGGCACTGAAGCTTTCTTT.

This chain joins TRBV7-2 and TRBJ1-6; D unclear. There are 15 residues in the CDR3. V lost 1 base and J 5 bases, leaving 9 bases between the germline ends. CDR1 and CDR2 (germline): SGHTA, FQGNSA. The CDR3 DNA reads as TGTGCCAGCAGCTTAGATGGGAGGCATAATTCACCCCTCCACTTT. It yields the protein CASSLDGRHNSPLHF.

This clonotype was seen more than once but under ten times. The chain has TRBV4-1 and TRBJ1-2; TRBD1 aligns across 9 bases. Germline CDR1 MGHRA, CDR2 YSYEKL. V was pared by 1 base and J by 4 bases, with 19 bases of the junction left unmatched. The CDR3 consists of 20 residues. CDR3 sequence: CASSQAPTEGQGRRGYGYTF. CDR3 sequence (DNA): TGCGCCAGCAGCCAAGCGCCGACGGAGGGACAGGGACGGCGGGGCTATGGCTACACCTTC.

The chain uses TRBV29-1 and TRBJ2-7; D is perhaps TRBD1 (5 bases). This CDR3 contains 17 residues. Trimming cost V 0 bases and J 5 bases, with 23 bases left between them. Per germline, CDR1 SQVTM and CDR2 ANQGSEA. The CDR3 nucleotides read TGCAGCGTTGAAGATCGGACCGTTTCAGGGTATGCCAACGAGCAGTACTTC. Its translation: CSVEDRTVSGYANEQYF.

A few counts support this clonotype. This CDR3 reads CASSERVILYNEQFF. The DNA of the CDR3 is TGTGCCAGCAGTGAAAGGGTCATCTTGTACAATGAGCAGTTCTTC. V and J are TRBV2 and TRBJ2-1; D not resolved. V lost 2 bases and J 4 bases, leaving 12 bases between the germline ends. The germline CDR1 and CDR2 sequences are SNHLY and FYNNEI. The CDR3 extends over 15 amino acids.

The chain recombines TRBV2 with TRBJ2-6; D might be TRBD1 (5 bases). The CDR3 sequence is 17 residues long. Per the germline V gene, CDR1 is SNHLY and CDR2 is FYNNEI. The V end lost 4 bases, the J end lost 0 bases, and 13 bases lay between the germline ends. CDR3 residues: CASSGAGPPSGANVLTF. DNA of the CDR3: TGTGCCAGCAGTGGGGCAGGGCCGCCCTCTGGGGCCAACGTCCTGACTTTC.

The rearrangement links TRBV7-6 to TRBJ2-7; D is perhaps TRBD1 (6 bases). The V end was cut by 5 bases, the J end by 0 bases, with 14 bases between. This CDR3 has 15 amino acids. Germline CDR1 and CDR2: SGHVS and FNYEAQ. Here the CDR3 reads CASSPGPDSSYEQYF. For the CDR3, the DNA is TGTGCCAGCAGCCCCGGCCCGGACAGCTCCTACGAGCAGTACTTC.

The chain recombines TRBV9 with TRBJ2-3, with D perhaps TRBD1 or TRBD2 (5 bases each). The CDR3 runs to 15 residues. Trimming left V 4 bases short and J 7 bases short, with 19 bases between. CDR1 is SGDLS and CDR2 is YYNGEE in the germline V gene. CDR3 in DNA: TGTGCCAGCAGCACCGACTGGGGGAGTAGCAATACGCAGTATTTT. Its protein is CASSTDWGSSNTQYF.

This chain uses TRBV12-5 with TRBJ2-3; D unresolved. The CDR3 totals 15 residues. Germline V gene sequence: CDR1 LGHNT, CDR2 FRNRAP. Trimming left V 2 bases short and J 0 bases short, with 9 bases between. For the CDR3, the DNA is TGTGCTAGTGGTTTGACCACAACTAGCACAGATACGCAGTATTTT. Its protein is CASGLTTTSTDTQYF.

About this clonotype: This may be a read error: a much more frequent sequence differs by one nucleotide. Here the CDR3 reads CATSREMGYEQYF. The CDR3 DNA reads TGTGCCACCAGCAGAGAAATGGGGTACGAGCAGTACTTC. The chain has TRBV15 and TRBJ2-7; D is unclear. Per germline, CDR1 LNHNV and CDR2 YYDKDF (reference sequence). The CDR3 covers 13 residues. Between the trimmed V and J ends, which lost 0 bases and 4 bases, there was a span of 7 bases.

The chain links TRBV7-3 to TRBJ2-5; 8 positions agree with TRBD2. CDR3 length: 16 amino acids. Germline V gives CDR1 SGHTA, CDR2 FQGTGA. Unmatched junction bases numbered 9, after V lost 5 bases and J lost 1 base. The CDR3 coding sequence is TGTGCCAGCAGCGCTGGGAACGGGAGGGCCCAAGAGACCCAGTACTTC. Protein: CASSAGNGRAQETQYF.